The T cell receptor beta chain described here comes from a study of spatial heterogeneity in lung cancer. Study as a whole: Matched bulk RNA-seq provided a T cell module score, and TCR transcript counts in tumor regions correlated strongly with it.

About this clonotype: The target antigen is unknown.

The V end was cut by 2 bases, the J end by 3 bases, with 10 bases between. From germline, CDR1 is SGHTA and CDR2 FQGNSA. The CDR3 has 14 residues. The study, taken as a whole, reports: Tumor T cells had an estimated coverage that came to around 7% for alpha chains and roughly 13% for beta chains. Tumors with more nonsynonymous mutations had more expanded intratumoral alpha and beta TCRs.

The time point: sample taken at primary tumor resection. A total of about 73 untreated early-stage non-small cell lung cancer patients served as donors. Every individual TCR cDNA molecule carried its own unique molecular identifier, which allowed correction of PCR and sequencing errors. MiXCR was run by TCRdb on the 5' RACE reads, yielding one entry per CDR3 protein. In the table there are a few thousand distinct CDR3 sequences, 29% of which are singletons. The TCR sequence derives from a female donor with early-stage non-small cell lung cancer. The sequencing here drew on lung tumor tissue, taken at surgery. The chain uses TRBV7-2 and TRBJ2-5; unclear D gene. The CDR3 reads CASSLNFWEETQYF. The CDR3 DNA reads TGTGCCAGCAGCTTAAATTTTTGGGAAGAGACCCAGTACTTC.